The rows below give T cell receptor beta chains drawn from one sample of a study of blood T cells in healthy people across ages. TCRdb ran MiXCR on the 5' RACE reads and lists one entry per CDR3 protein. The top ten clones hold 17% of a sample with some 790,000 distinct CDR3 sequences, around 26% of them seen once. Sequencing used blood. Receptors were obtained from a woman older than 75 in good health. Both conserved end residues are part of each CDR3. A D gene is named only where the DNA matches it firmly.

j_call: TRBJ1-5; v_call: TRBV27; d_call: NA; cdr3_aa: CASSHKGNQPQHF
j_call: TRBJ1-2; v_call: TRBV12-3/TRBV12-4; d_call: NA; cdr3_aa: CASSYRASNYGYTF
j_call: TRBJ2-2; v_call: TRBV4-3; d_call: NA; cdr3_aa: CASSQDPRGGGGTGELFF
j_call: TRBJ2-7; v_call: TRBV5-5; d_call: NA; cdr3_aa: CANSLVGSSYEQYF
j_call: TRBJ1-2; v_call: TRBV7-2; d_call: NA; cdr3_aa: CASSLGRGSNYGYTF
j_call: TRBJ1-4; v_call: TRBV29-1; d_call: TRBD1; cdr3_aa: CSGRFRGSEKLFF
j_call: TRBJ2-5; v_call: TRBV20-1; d_call: NA; cdr3_aa: CSATPGHPTGEQYF
j_call: TRBJ1-1; v_call: TRBV7-9; d_call: NA; cdr3_aa: CASSLLVGLTEAFF
j_call: TRBJ1-5; v_call: TRBV10-3; d_call: TRBD1; cdr3_aa: CAISEGAGNQPQHF
j_call: TRBJ2-3; v_call: TRBV4-1; d_call: TRBD1; cdr3_aa: CASSQGGQGTGTQYF
j_call: TRBJ1-5; v_call: TRBV6-6; d_call: TRBD1; cdr3_aa: CAASKGTGDNQPQHF
j_call: TRBJ2-5; v_call: TRBV28; d_call: NA; cdr3_aa: CASSSRRQEETQYF
j_call: TRBJ2-1; v_call: TRBV3-1; d_call: NA; cdr3_aa: CASSQGQASNEQFF